These T cell receptor beta chains were read from a single sample in a study of PD-1 blockade in classical Hodgkin lymphoma. Clones were read by immunoSEQ multiplex PCR, and TCRdb kept only the in-frame ones, dropping some. The sample carries over 60,000 clones, more than 90% recorded once. This specimen was peripheral blood mononuclear cells (PBMCs), taken before the fourth cycle of nivolumab. These TCRs come from a human donor with classical Hodgkin lymphoma. Each CDR3 is given with its conserved first and last residue. The order of the fields is clone size, D gene, J gene, V gene, CDR3 DNA, CDR3 protein. A D gene is named only where the DNA matches it firmly. Clone sizes are given selectively: once, few, many, or a class where the clone is expanded.

once	.	TRBJ2-3	TRBV29-1	TGCAGCGTTGATGGCCTAGCCCTCACAGATACGCAGTATTTT	CSVDGLALTDTQYF
.	TRBD2	TRBJ2-1	TRBV7-8	TGTGCCAGCAGCTTACTAGCGGGAGACTACAATGAGCAGTTCTTC	CASSLLAGDYNEQFF
.	.	TRBJ2-7	TRBV27	TGTGCCAGCAGTTCCATTGGCGAAGGGGGGGGCGAGCAGTACTTC	CASSSIGEGGGEQYF
.	.	TRBJ1-6	TRBV6-5	TGTGCCAGCAGTTTGAGCCTTAATTCACCCCTCCACTTT	CASSLSLNSPLHF
.	TRBD2	TRBJ2-5	TRBV18	TGTGCCAGCTCACCACGAACTAGCGGGGGCCAAGAGACCCAGTACTTC	CASSPRTSGGQETQYF
.	.	TRBJ2-7	TRBV2	TGTGCCAGCAGGACAAATAACTACGAGCAGTACTTC	CASRTNNYEQYF
.	.	TRBJ1-1	TRBV19	TGTGCCAGTAGTATAGACGTTTTGCGTGAAGCTTTCTTT	CASSIDVLREAFF
.	.	TRBJ2-1	TRBV5-1	TGCGCCAGCAGCTCTAACTACAATGAGCAGTTCTTC	CASSSNYNEQFF
.	.	TRBJ2-1	TRBV5-4	TGTGCCAGCAGCCTGGGGTCAGGCGATGAGCAGTTCTTC	CASSLGSGDEQFF
.	TRBD1	TRBJ1-4	TRBV2	TGTGCCAGCAGTAAGGACAGGGGACTTAATGAAAAACTGTTTTTT	CASSKDRGLNEKLFF
.	.	TRBJ2-7	TRBV2	TGTGCCAGCAACTCCCCCTACTACGAGCAGTACTTC	CASNSPYYEQYF
.	.	TRBJ2-5	TRBV28	TGTGCCAGCAGTTTCCCAGGGGATTGGGCCCAGTACTTC	CASSFPGDWAQYF
.	TRBD2	TRBJ2-3	TRBV5-4	TGTGCCAGCAGCTTGGCGGCGCTAGCGGAGACAGATACGCAGTATTTT	CASSLAALAETDTQYF
once	.	TRBJ2-5	TRBV12-2	TGTGCAAGTCGCTTAGGCCCTACTACTAGCGGGGGAGGGGCCCAGTACTTC	CASRLGPTTSGGGAQYF
.	.	TRBJ2-5	TRBV7-9	TGTGCCAGCACCTTCCTAAGCTTACCAGAGACCCAGTACTTC	CASTFLSLPETQYF
once	.	TRBJ2-2	TRBV2	TGTGCCGGAAGACAGGCGTACACCGGGGAGCTGTTTTTT	CAGRQAYTGELFF
.	.	TRBJ2-2	TRBV27	TGTGCCAGCAGGCCCGGGCCTACCGGGGAGCTGTTTTTT	CASRPGPTGELFF
.	.	TRBJ2-7	TRBV21-1	TGTGCCAGCAGCAAACAGGGTAAGGGCGAGCAGTACTTC	CASSKQGKGEQYF
.	TRBD1	TRBJ1-1	TRBV28	TGTGCCAGCAGGCCCGACAGGGGTTTTACTGAAGCTTTCTTT	CASRPDRGFTEAFF
.	TRBD1	TRBJ2-2	TRBV27	TGTGCCAGCAGTGCGATCGGGACAGCGAACACCGGGGAGCTGTTTTTT	CASSAIGTANTGELFF
.	.	TRBJ1-5	TRBV27	TGTGCCAGCAGTTTGACGTCCAATCAGCCCCAGCATTTT	CASSLTSNQPQHF
.	.	TRBJ2-7	TRBV6-6	TGTGCCAGCAGTGAGGGACACTGGGACCAATACGAGCAGTACTTC	CASSEGHWDQYEQYF
.	.	TRBJ1-4	TRBV7-8	TGTGCCAGCAGCTTAGCCAGGGCGCCTAATGAAAAACTGTTTTTT	CASSLARAPNEKLFF
.	.	TRBJ2-1	TRBV27	TGTGCCAGCAGTTTTTCCCCCAAGAATGAGCAGTTCTTC	CASSFSPKNEQFF
.	TRBD2	TRBJ2-5	TRBV10-3	TGTGCCATCAGTGAGTTTGTTGCGGGAGGGTACCAAGAGACCCAGTACTTC	CAISEFVAGGYQETQYF
.	.	TRBJ2-6	TRBV28	TGTGCCAGCAGTACAATAGTTTGGGCAGGGGGGACTGGGGCCAACGTCCTGACTTTC	CASSTIVWAGGTGANVLTF
.	.	TRBJ2-7	TRBV7-9	TGTGCCAGCAGCCCGCGTGGCCACGAGCAGTACTTC	CASSPRGHEQYF
.	.	TRBJ2-7	TRBV6-1	TGTGCCAGCAGTCGTATCCAGACCTACGAGCAGTACTTC	CASSRIQTYEQYF
.	TRBD1	TRBJ2-6	TRBV28	TGTGCCAGCAGTTTTCCGGGACAGGGATTCTCTGGGGCCAACGTCCTGACTTTC	CASSFPGQGFSGANVLTF
.	.	TRBJ2-7	TRBV28	TGTGCCAGCAGTTCGAGGCGGCCCTACGAGCAGTACTTC	CASSSRRPYEQYF
.	.	TRBJ2-7	TRBV5-6	TGTGCCAGCAGCCACTACAACGAGCAGTACTTC	CASSHYNEQYF
.	.	TRBJ2-7	TRBV28	TGTGCCAGCAGCCACTCTTACAGGGACGAGCAGTACTTC	CASSHSYRDEQYF
.	TRBD1	TRBJ2-7	TRBV6-1	TGTGCCAGCAGTGAATGGGCAGGGGGTTACGAGCAGTACTTC	CASSEWAGGYEQYF
.	.	TRBJ1-5	TRBV6-6	TGTGCCAGCAGCGGCGAACTCAATCAGCCCCAGCATTTT	CASSGELNQPQHF
.	TRBD2	TRBJ2-6	TRBV7-9	TGTGCCAGCAGCTCCCCCTCGACTAGCTTCGGCCTTGGGGCCAACGTCCTGACTTTC	CASSSPSTSFGLGANVLTF
.	TRBD2	TRBJ2-7	TRBV14	TGTGCCAGCAGCCAAGGAATTACTAGCGGGTCCTACGAGCAGTACTTC	CASSQGITSGSYEQYF
.	.	TRBJ2-1	TRBV27	TGTGCCAGGGAGACCCCCAGCTCCTACAATGAGCAGTTCTTC	CARETPSSYNEQFF